The clone carrying this TCR beta chain was detected many times. The antigen is not known. The junction had 3 bases not matched to a gene; V was cut back by 1 base and J by 8 bases. Germline V CDR1 and CDR2: LGHDT, YNNKEL (reference sequence). CDR3 length equals 13 residues. The data were obtained in a study of blood T cells in healthy people across ages. Using a J-beta primer mix together with a sample-barcoded 5' primer, a second PCR was run for roughly 6 to 11 cycles. MiXCR, applied by TCRdb to the 5' RACE reads, yields one record per CDR3 protein. The data hold more than 800,000 distinct CDR3 sequences, with over 35% observed a single time. Study-wide results and limits: Researchers said unsorted PBMCs prevented a conclusive naive versus antigen-experienced comparison.

Sequencing was performed on blood. The source is a woman aged 55-75 years in good health. V and J are TRBV3-1 and TRBJ1-2; 8 bases match TRBD1. CDR3 nucleotide sequence: TGTGCCAGCAGCCAAGGGACAGGGCAAGGCTACACCTTC. This sequence encodes CASSQGTGQGYTF.